These 20 T cell receptor beta chains share one sample of origin, sequenced in a study of T cells in Graves' hyperthyroidism and ophthalmopathy. RNA transcripts yielded amplified TCR beta CDR3 regions. RT-PCR in the first round (using the HTBI primer set) targeted the TCR CDR3. TCRdb fed the multiplex PCR reads into MiXCR, producing one record per CDR3 protein. The sample carries about 760,000 distinct CDR3 sequences, approximately 36% recorded once. The sequenced sample was blood. The receptors were sampled from a woman in her thirties or forties with Graves' hyperthyroidism.

This chain joins TRBV20-1 and TRBJ1-2, with D unresolved. V lost 5 bases and J 4 bases, leaving 14 bases between the germline ends. From germline, CDR1 is DFQATT and CDR2 SNEGSKA (reference sequence). The CDR3 covers 13 residues. The CDR3 loop is CSAHTADSYGYTF. In DNA form, the CDR3 reads TGCAGTGCTCACACAGCCGACTCCTATGGCTACACCTTC.

This clonotype showed up just a few times. The chain uses TRBV3-1 and TRBJ2-7, with unresolved D. The ends were cut back, 2 bases at V and 3 bases at J, with 11 bases in the middle. CDR3 length equals 14 residues. CDR1 is LGHDT, CDR2 YNNKEL, per germline (reference sequence). In DNA form, the CDR3 reads TGTGCCAGCAGCCAAAAAACATCATACTACGAGCAGTACTTC. It specifies CASSQKTSYYEQYF.

This clonotype was recorded at least ten times. CDR3 loop: CASSLASGRADEQYF. CDR3 bases: TGTGCCAGCAGCTTAGCTAGCGGGAGGGCCGACGAGCAGTACTTC. The rearrangement joins TRBV7-2 to TRBJ2-7; 11 nucleotides line up with TRBD2. CDR1 is SGHTA and CDR2 is FQGNSA in the germline V gene. There are 15 residues in the CDR3. V trimming: 0 bases; J trimming: 5 bases; junction bases outside the gene matches: 3.

This clonotype was observed many times. The chain combines TRBV5-1 with TRBJ1-4; unclear D gene. Trimming removed 4 bases at V and 6 bases at J, with 13 bases between. The CDR3 extends over 14 amino acids. Germline CDR1 reads SGHRS; CDR2 reads YFSETQ. CDR3 sequence reads: CASSEAGGYEKLFF. DNA of the CDR3: TGCGCCAGCAGCGAGGCAGGTGGTTATGAAAAACTGTTTTTT.

Many counts were recorded for this clonotype. The chain joins TRBV7-9 to TRBJ1-2; D remains unclear. Deletions cut 0 bases from V and 11 bases from J, with 4 bases between. The CDR3 covers 10 residues. Germline V gene lookup returns CDR1 SEHNR and CDR2 FQNEAQ (reference sequence). The CDR3: CASSLAEYTF. The CDR3 nucleotides are TGTGCCAGCAGCTTAGCAGAGTACACCTTC.

This chain connects TRBV11-2 to TRBJ2-7; D is possibly TRBD2 (6 bases). The germline V gene has CDR1 SGHAT and CDR2 FQNNGV. The CDR3 spans 18 residues. V was shortened by 5 bases and J by 5 bases, with 28 bases between the two germline ends. CDR3 nucleotide sequence: TGTGCCAGCAGCCAAGGTGGAGACATAGGAAAGACTAGTCACGAGCAGTACTTC. This sequence encodes CASSQGGDIGKTSHEQYF.

Concerning this clonotype itself: A read error may explain this, as a much larger clone is one base away. The missing conserved phenylalanine or tryptophan at the end of this CDR3 makes a read error likely. The J gene is TRBJ1-1, the V gene TRBV10-2; D gene ambiguous. The CDR3 is 16 amino acids. Germline lookup yields CDR1 WSHSY and CDR2 SAAADI. CDR3 sequence (DNA): TGTGCCAGCAGCCCACATGCGGACCCACGGAACACTGAAGCTTTCTCT. Protein sequence: CASSPHADPRNTEAFS.

This clonotype was counted only a few times. The chain recombines TRBV12-3 or TRBV12-4 with TRBJ1-1, with 7 bases aligning to TRBD1. The CDR3 sequence is 14 residues long. The V and J ends lost 6 bases and 12 bases, in that order; junction bases with no gene match: 16. Here the CDR3 reads CASSSRTGSSRTFF. DNA of the CDR3: TGTGCCAGCAGCTCCAGGACAGGCTCTTCCCGAACTTTCTTT.

The sample holds a few counts of this clonotype. V gene TRBV5-1 combines with J gene TRBJ2-7, with TRBD2 matching 11 bases. The V gene's germline CDR1 is SGHRS and CDR2 YFSETQ. V dropped 4 bases and J dropped 2; count of bases not matched to a gene: 8. The CDR3 totals 16 residues. This chain's CDR3 is CASSQVAGGITYEQYF. The CDR3, as DNA: TGCGCCAGCAGCCAAGTAGCGGGAGGGATTACCTACGAGCAGTACTTC. The full variable domain, its missing parts supplied by reference TRBV5-1 and TRBJ2-7, is KAGVTQTPRYLIKTRGQQVTLSCSPISGHRSVSWYQQTPGQGLQFLFEYFSETQRNKGNFPGRFSGRQFSNSRSEMNVSTLELGDSALYLCASSQVAGGITYEQYFGPGTRLTVT.

This clonotype was recorded a few times. The V gene is TRBV6-5, the J gene TRBJ1-1, with D unclear. The germline gives CDR1 MNHEY, CDR2 SVGAGI. V shed 0 bases and J shed 6 bases, with 11 bases lying between them. This CDR3 comprises 14 residues. This CDR3 reads CASSYSDLGAEAFF. CDR3 bases: TGTGCCAGCAGTTACTCGGACTTAGGCGCTGAAGCTTTCTTT.

This clonotype was seen ten or more times. The chain recombines TRBV19 with TRBJ1-5, with 8 bases matching TRBD1. The CDR3 is 11 residues long. Per the germline V gene, CDR1 is LNHDA and CDR2 is SQIVND (reference sequence). Unmatched junction bases numbered 2, after V lost 7 bases and J lost 9 bases. The CDR3 is CASTGGGPQHF. CDR3 DNA sequence: TGTGCCAGTACAGGGGGCGGGCCCCAGCATTTT.

The J gene is TRBJ2-3, the V gene TRBV10-2, with 7 nucleotides matching TRBD1. The CDR3 covers 14 residues. The V segment lost 4 bases and the J segment 4 bases; nucleotides outside the gene matches: 5. Germline V gives CDR1 WSHSY, CDR2 SAAADI. The CDR3 sequence is CASSGEGGADTQYF. CDR3 sequence (DNA): TGCGCCAGCAGTGGAGAAGGGGGCGCAGATACGCAGTATTTT.

This clonotype came up many times. This rearrangement joins TRBV7-9 to TRBJ2-7; TRBD1 or TRBD2 may be the D gene (5 bases each). The germline V gene encodes CDR1 SEHNR and CDR2 FQNEAQ (reference sequence). The CDR3 extends over 12 amino acids. The V end was cut by 5 bases, the J end by 6 bases, with 11 bases between. The CDR3 DNA reads as TGTGCCAGCAGCCCAGGGAGAAGCGAGCAGTACTTC. Translating gives CASSPGRSEQYF.

This clonotype was recorded many times. V usage is TRBV20-1 and J usage is TRBJ2-6; D is ambiguous. The germline V gene has CDR1 DFQATT and CDR2 SNEGSKA (reference sequence). This CDR3 is 15 amino acids long. The chain's CDR3 is CGTLRALSGANVLTF. For the CDR3, the DNA is TGCGGTACATTACGGGCTCTCTCTGGGGCCAACGTCCTGACTTTC.

As for this clonotype: A read error may explain this, as a much larger clone is one base away. This chain uses TRBV7-2 with TRBJ2-7, with D perhaps being TRBD1 or TRBD2 (5 bases each). Looked up from germline, CDR1 is SGHTA and CDR2 is FQGNSA. Trimming removed 3 bases at V and 5 bases at J, with 17 bases between. The CDR3 spans 15 residues. This chain's CDR3 is CASSFSGTGTHEQYF. The CDR3 DNA follows: TGTGCCAGCAGCTTTTCCGGGACGGGAACCCACGAGCAGTACTTC. The complete variable domain, with remaining parts taken from reference TRBV7-2 and TRBJ2-7, reads GAGVSQSPSNKVTEKGKDVELRCDPISGHTALYWYRQSLGQGLEFLIYFQGNSAPDKSGLPSDRFSAERTGGSVSTLTIQRTQQEDSAVYLCASSFSGTGTHEQYFGPGTRLTVT.

This clonotype was observed at least ten times. The chain is built from TRBV25-1 and TRBJ1-2; TRBD1 matches at 12 bases. The CDR3 runs to 14 residues. V lost 4 bases to trimming and J lost 8 bases; unmatched junction nucleotides: 5. Per the germline V gene, CDR1 is MGHDK and CDR2 is SYGVNS. The CDR3 region is CASSGDRGLSGYTF. CDR3 nucleotide sequence: TGTGCCAGCAGTGGGGACAGGGGGCTTTCGGGCTACACCTTC.

The rearrangement joins TRBV10-1 to TRBJ1-6; possibly TRBD1 for D (5 bases). The ends were cut back, 4 bases at V and 11 bases at J, with 9 bases in the middle. CDR3 length equals 12 residues. Per the germline V gene, CDR1 is WNHNN and CDR2 is SYGVQD (reference sequence). CDR3 in DNA: TGCGCCAGCAGTGTCGAGGGGCCACCCCTCCACTTT. It translates to CASSVEGPPLHF.

The rearrangement links TRBV5-5 to TRBJ1-4; 9 bases align to TRBD1. This CDR3 spans 17 amino acids. V lost 5 bases and J lost 7; bases outside the gene matches: 15. Per germline, CDR1 SGHKS and CDR2 YYEKEE (reference sequence). CDR3 nucleotide sequence: TGTGCCAGCAGGTTGACAGGGGGTGATTCAGGTGGTGAAAAACTGTTTTTT. It is translated as CASRLTGGDSGGEKLFF.

This clonotype has just a few counts. V is TRBV5-8 and J is TRBJ1-5, with 7 bases lining up with TRBD1. This CDR3 region has 15 residues. V lost 4 bases, J lost 3 bases, and 7 bases stayed unmatched. Germline CDR1 and CDR2: SGHTS and YDEGEE. The CDR3 region is CASSEGADFNQPQHF. As DNA, the CDR3 is TGTGCCAGCAGCGAGGGGGCCGACTTCAATCAGCCCCAGCATTTT. Using reference TRBV5-8 and TRBJ1-5 for the parts outside the CDR3, the full variable domain is EAGVTQSPTHLIKTRGQQATLRCSPISGHTSVYWYQQALGLGLQFLLWYDEGEERNRGNFPPRFSGRQFPNYSSELNVNALELEDSALYLCASSEGADFNQPQHFGDGTRLSIL.

This clonotype was counted at least ten times. The chain joins TRBV3-1 to TRBJ1-5; D is ambiguous. Germline values: CDR1 LGHDT, CDR2 YNNKEL (reference sequence). The CDR3 is made up of 12 amino acids. V was pared by 3 bases and J by 10 bases, with 10 bases between. The CDR3 DNA reads as TGTGCCAGCAGCCAGGGAGGTAGCCCCCAGCATTTT. It yields the protein CASSQGGSPQHF. Variable domain in full (rest from reference TRBV3-1 and TRBJ1-5): DTAVSQTPKYLVTQMGNDKSIKCEQNLGHDTMYWYKQDSKKFLKIMFSYNNKELIINETVPNRFSPKSPDKAHLNLHINSLELGDSAVYFCASSQGGSPQHFGDGTRLSIL.